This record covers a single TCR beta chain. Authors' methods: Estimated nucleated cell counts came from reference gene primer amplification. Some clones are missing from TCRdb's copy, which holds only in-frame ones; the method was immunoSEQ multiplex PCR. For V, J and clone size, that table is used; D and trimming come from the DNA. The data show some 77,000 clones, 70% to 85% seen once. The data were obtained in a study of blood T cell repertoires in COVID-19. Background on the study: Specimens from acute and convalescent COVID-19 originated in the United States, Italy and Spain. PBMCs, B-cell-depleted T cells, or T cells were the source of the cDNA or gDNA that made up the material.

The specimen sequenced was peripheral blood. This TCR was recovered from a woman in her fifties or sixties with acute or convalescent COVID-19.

The CDR3 region is CASSDRVGKTQYF. The CDR3 DNA sequence: TGTGCCAGCAGTGACAGGGTAGGAAAGACCCAGTACTTC. The chain has TRBV9 and TRBJ2-5; TRBD1 agrees at 7 bases. Germline V CDR1 and CDR2: SGDLS, YYNGEE. The J segment lost 6 bases and the V segment lost 5 bases, leaving 7 bases of the junction unmatched. The CDR3 is made up of 13 amino acids. The full variable domain, rest sourced from reference TRBV9 and TRBJ2-5, is DSGVTQTPKHLITATGQRVTLRCSPRSGDLSVYWYQQSLDQGLQFLIQYYNGEERAKGNILERFSAQQFPDLHSELNLSSLELGDSALYFCASSDRVGKTQYFGPGTRLLVL.